The 2 T cell receptor beta chains presented below share a single source sample, sequenced in a study of blood T cell repertoires in COVID-19. Generated by immunoSEQ multiplex PCR, the TCRdb table keeps only in-frame clones and is missing some. The data contain under 250,000 clones, approximately 86% of them seen just once; the ten biggest clones take up less than 0.75%. The source material was peripheral blood. The receptors come from a man aged 40-50 years with acute or convalescent COVID-19.

The V and J genes are TRBV6-6 and TRBJ2-5, with D possibly TRBD2 on 6 matching bases. This CDR3 is built from 15 residues. In germline, CDR1 is MNHNY, CDR2 SVGAGI (reference sequence). Trimming stripped 7 bases from V and 5 bases from J, with 20 bases between. The CDR3 region has the DNA TGTGCCAGCACTCCATGGAGCAGGGACTCCGAGACCCAGTACTTC. It codes for CASTPWSRDSETQYF.

This chain connects TRBV2 to TRBJ1-3; tentatively, D is TRBD1 (5 bases). The CDR3 runs to 17 residues. Germline V CDR1 and CDR2: SNHLY, FYNNEI. The ends were cut back, 2 bases at V and 0 bases at J, with 14 bases in the middle. The CDR3 sequence: CASSERGSQSSGNTIYF. The CDR3 DNA sequence: TGTGCCAGCAGTGAAAGGGGCAGCCAGAGCTCTGGAAACACCATATATTTT.